These 28 T cell receptor beta chains share one sample of origin, sequenced in a study of cytomegalovirus exposure and HLA in healthy donors (dated by TCRdb to 2015 to 2018). Library prep was done by the immunoSEQ multiplex PCR assay. A mixture of 60 forward primers for TCR Vbeta segments and 13 reverse primers for TCR Jbeta segments was used in the multiplex PCR. As stored in TCRdb, this immuneACCESS dataset retains in-frame rearrangements with V and J assigned. A fraction of the clones does not appear; measured against another copy, unresolved V genes explain less than half of the discrepancy, and the remainder lacks a known reason. For this sample there are 110,000 or so clones; nearly 70% appear just once. The ten most abundant clones make up roughly 5.9% of the sample. The sample was PBMCs. The receptor source for this set is a woman between 70 and 85 years old in good health and CMV-seropositive.

This chain joins TRBV11-3 and TRBJ2-7; 7 bases agree with TRBD2. The CDR3 length is 14 residues. CDR1 and CDR2 (germline): SGHNT, YENEEA. The V gene end was trimmed by 3 bases and the J gene end by 6 bases; junction bases not matched to a gene: 8. The CDR3 protein is CASSFGRGGSEQYF. CDR3 coding DNA: TGTGCCAGCAGCTTCGGACGGGGAGGGAGCGAGCAGTACTTC.

V and J are TRBV5-4 and TRBJ2-2; D is unresolved. The V end was cut by 6 bases, the J end by 7 bases, with 10 bases between. The CDR3 covers 12 residues. Per germline, CDR1 SGHNT and CDR2 YYREEE (reference sequence). The CDR3 region is CASTFESGELFF. CDR3 bases: TGTGCCAGCACCTTTGAGAGCGGGGAGCTGTTTTTT.

The V and J genes are TRBV7-2 and TRBJ1-6, with 7 bases aligning to TRBD1. The CDR3 extends over 14 amino acids. With 5 bases clipped from V and 10 bases from J, the junction kept 8 bases outside the gene matches. The germline CDR1 and CDR2 sequences are SGHTA and FQGNSA. The CDR3 region is CASSPEGGLSPLHF. Written as DNA, the CDR3 is TGTGCCAGCAGCCCAGAAGGGGGCCTGTCACCCCTCCACTTT. The whole variable domain, remainder taken from reference TRBV7-2 and TRBJ1-6, is GAGVSQSPSNKVTEKGKDVELRCDPISGHTALYWYRQSLGQGLEFLIYFQGNSAPDKSGLPSDRFSAERTGGSVSTLTIQRTQQEDSAVYLCASSPEGGLSPLHFGNGTRLTVT.

The rearrangement links TRBV2 to TRBJ2-1; weak D call: TRBD1 (5 bases). Deletions cut 7 bases from V and 2 bases from J, with 9 bases between. This CDR3 region has 13 residues. Germline CDR1 and CDR2: SNHLY and FYNNEI. CDR3 nucleotide sequence: TGTGCCAGCAACGCAGGGACCTACAATGAGCAGTTCTTC. Its protein is CASNAGTYNEQFF. Drawing the rest from reference TRBV2 and TRBJ2-1, the complete variable domain is EPEVTQTPSHQVTQMGQEVILRCVPISNHLYFYWYRQILGQKVEFLVSFYNNEISEKSEIFDDQFSVERPDGSNFTLKIRSTKLEDSAMYFCASNAGTYNEQFFGPGTRLTVL.

This chain joins TRBV6-5 and TRBJ2-1; 10 bases map to TRBD1. The CDR3 spans 15 residues. The J segment lost 8 bases and the V segment lost 6 bases, leaving 10 bases of the junction unmatched. Germline V gives CDR1 MNHEY, CDR2 SVGAGI. In DNA, the CDR3 is TGTGCCAGCAGCTACGGGGACAGGGGCCCGGATGAGCAGTTCTTC. Translation gives CASSYGDRGPDEQFF.

V is TRBV4-2 and J is TRBJ1-4; D is perhaps TRBD1 (5 bases). This CDR3 contains 15 residues. Looked up from germline, CDR1 is LGHNA and CDR2 is YNFKEQ. V was clipped by 4 bases and J by 4 bases, with 13 bases between them. The CDR3: CASSPGPGLNEKLFF. The CDR3 DNA reads TGTGCCAGCAGCCCGGGTCCGGGACTTAATGAAAAACTGTTTTTT.

V gene TRBV6-5 combines with J gene TRBJ1-6, with D tentatively TRBD1 (6 bases). Trimming removed 4 bases at V and 3 bases at J, with 13 bases between. Germline CDR1 MNHEY, CDR2 SVGAGI. The CDR3 is 16 amino acids. CDR3 residues: CASSSQGQLYNSPLHF. Written as DNA, the CDR3 is TGTGCCAGCAGTTCCCAAGGACAGCTCTATAATTCACCCCTCCACTTT.

The chain links TRBV7-6 to TRBJ2-5, with TRBD1 identical over 7 bases. Germline V gene lookup returns CDR1 SGHVS and CDR2 FNYEAQ. Trimming at V came to 5 bases and at J to 1 base, leaving 4 bases not matched to a gene. The CDR3 is 14 residues long. The CDR3 protein is CASSPGTAQETQYF. CDR3 DNA sequence: TGTGCCAGCAGCCCGGGGACAGCCCAAGAGACCCAGTACTTC.

The chain uses TRBV19 and TRBJ2-5; 12 bases align to TRBD1. The CDR3 length is 16 residues. CDR1 LNHDA and CDR2 SQIVND come from the germline V gene (reference sequence). Trimming took 6 bases from V and 7 from J; bases not matched to a gene: 12. This CDR3 is CASRNTGTGGWGTQYF. CDR3 nucleotide sequence: TGTGCCAGTAGGAACACCGGGACAGGGGGCTGGGGGACCCAGTACTTC.

The chain joins TRBV29-1 to TRBJ2-1; 9 bases line up with TRBD2. This CDR3 is built from 14 residues. V was clipped by 4 bases and J by 7 bases; unmatched bases: 8. The germline gives CDR1 SQVTM, CDR2 ANQGSEA. In DNA form, the CDR3 reads TGCAGCGTTGTAGGCGGGGGGGGACAGAATGAGCAGTTCTTC. Amino acid sequence: CSVVGGGGQNEQFF.

The CDR3 region is CAISKTRTMDQPQHF. CDR3 in DNA: TGTGCCATCAGTAAGACACGCACAATGGATCAGCCCCAGCATTTT. The chain couples TRBV10-3 to TRBJ1-5; no clear D. Germline V CDR1 and CDR2: ENHRY, SYGVKD. This CDR3 region has 15 residues. Between the trimmed V and J ends, which lost 5 bases and 5 bases, there was a span of 16 bases.

The V and J genes are TRBV30 and TRBJ2-7; 7 bases are shared with TRBD1. From germline, CDR1 is GTSNPN and CDR2 SVGIG (reference sequence). The junction had 11 bases not matched to a gene; V was cut back by 4 bases and J by 5 bases. The CDR3 has 14 amino acids. CDR3 protein: CAWIKGTEYDEQYF. In DNA form, the CDR3 reads TGTGCCTGGATTAAGGGGACAGAATATGACGAGCAGTACTTC.

J is TRBJ2-5 and V is TRBV5-5; D is ambiguous. CDR3 size: 14 residues. Per the germline V gene, CDR1 is SGHKS and CDR2 is YYEKEE (reference sequence). V lost 0 bases, J lost 4 bases, and 10 bases lay in between. The CDR3 DNA is TGTGCCAGCAGCTTGGGAACTTCACGAGAGACCCAGTACTTC. It specifies CASSLGTSRETQYF.

This chain uses TRBV30 with TRBJ1-1; no firm D call. The germline V and J ends were trimmed by 5 bases and 1 base, with 11 bases remaining between them. The CDR3 runs 13 residues. Per germline, CDR1 GTSNPN and CDR2 SVGIG (reference sequence). Written as DNA, the CDR3 is TGTGCCTGGGCTTACAGAGCGAACACTGAAGCTTTCTTT. Its protein is CAWAYRANTEAFF.

Only one count was recorded for this clone. The chain uses TRBV18 and TRBJ1-6; the match to TRBD1 covers 7 bases. Unmatched junction bases numbered 4, after V lost 5 bases and J lost 6 bases. This CDR3 has 14 amino acids. Per the germline V gene, CDR1 is KGHSH and CDR2 is LQKENI. CDR3 residues: CASSVQGSNSPLHF. The CDR3 DNA follows: TGTGCCAGCTCAGTACAGGGGAGTAATTCACCCCTCCACTTT.

This clone was detected only a few times. The chain couples TRBV7-9 to TRBJ1-5; 9 positions agree with TRBD1. The trim removed 5 bases at V and 12 bases at J, leaving 11 bases unmatched. Germline CDR1 and CDR2: SEHNR and FQNEAQ (reference sequence). The CDR3 loop spans 14 amino acids. CDR3 in amino acids: CASSPGQGHQGQHF. The CDR3 DNA is TGTGCCAGCAGCCCGGGACAGGGTCATCAGGGCCAGCATTTT. The variable domain in full, with the rest retrieved from reference TRBV7-9 and TRBJ1-5, is DTGVSQNPRHKITKRGQNVTFRCDPISEHNRLYWYRQTLGQGPEFLTYFQNEAQLEKSRLLSDRFSAERPKGSFSTLEIQRTEQGDSAMYLCASSPGQGHQGQHFGDGTRLSIL.

The rearrangement links TRBV5-1 to TRBJ1-1; unclear D gene. Trimming cost V 7 bases and J 4 bases, with 17 bases left between them. This CDR3 comprises 14 residues. The V gene's germline CDR1 is SGHRS and CDR2 YFSETQ. The CDR3 loop is CASWAGVIGTEAFF. The CDR3 nucleotides read TGCGCCAGCTGGGCGGGTGTCATCGGCACTGAAGCTTTCTTT.

The DNA for the CDR3 is TGTGCCATCAGTGGGGGCGGGGGGTCGGATGAGCAGTTCTTC. It codes for CAISGGGGSDEQFF. The J gene is TRBJ2-1, the V gene TRBV10-3; TRBD2 matches 8 bases. V lost 4 bases and J lost 8; bases outside the gene matches: 7. From germline, CDR1 is ENHRY and CDR2 SYGVKD. There are 14 residues in the CDR3.

The genes are TRBV6-1 and TRBJ2-7; maybe TRBD2 (5 bases). The CDR3 totals 16 residues. The germline CDR1 and CDR2 sequences are MNHNS and SASEGT. V was clipped by 0 bases and J by 3 bases, with 15 bases between them. The CDR3 spells CASSEAPQDSYYEQYF. Here the CDR3 DNA reads TGTGCCAGCAGTGAAGCGCCTCAGGACTCTTACTACGAGCAGTACTTC.

This sequence joins TRBV5-4 and TRBJ1-2; 9 bases align to TRBD1. Germline trimming cut 5 bases from V and 4 bases from J; bases unmatched to any gene: 9. Germline V CDR1 and CDR2: SGHNT, YYREEE (reference sequence). This CDR3 has 15 residues. The CDR3 sequence: CASSPGTGPPYGYTF. CDR3 DNA sequence: TGTGCCAGCAGTCCCGGGACAGGGCCCCCCTATGGCTACACCTTC.

V and J are TRBV19 and TRBJ2-7; 10 positions match TRBD2. From germline, CDR1 is LNHDA and CDR2 SQIVND (reference sequence). The CDR3 is 14 residues long. The V segment lost 8 bases and the J segment 6 bases; nucleotides outside the gene matches: 10. The DNA of the CDR3 is TGTGCCAGTGCCGGACTAGCGGAAAGAGGCGAGCAGTACTTC. Encoded protein: CASAGLAERGEQYF.

J is TRBJ2-5 and V is TRBV7-6; TRBD2 matches at 8 bases. The trim removed 6 bases at V and 4 bases at J, leaving 19 bases unmatched. This CDR3 spans 18 amino acids. Looked up from germline, CDR1 is SGHVS and CDR2 is FNYEAQ. The chain's CDR3 is CASSRGMGSGVMGETQYF. The CDR3 coding sequence is TGTGCCAGCAGTCGAGGGATGGGTAGCGGGGTTATGGGAGAGACCCAGTACTTC.

This chain joins TRBV2 and TRBJ1-6; 7 bases are a match to TRBD1. The CDR3 spans 15 residues. Germline trimming cut 8 bases from V and 6 bases from J; bases unmatched to any gene: 10. Germline CDR1 SNHLY, CDR2 FYNNEI. CDR3 loop: CASDRDSSGNSPLHF. The DNA for the CDR3 is TGTGCCAGCGACCGGGACAGTTCTGGTAATTCACCCCTCCACTTT.

The CDR3 DNA reads TGTGCCAGCAGTTACTCGGACAGGGGGCAGAGTGGCTACACCTTC. Encoded protein: CASSYSDRGQSGYTF. This rearrangement joins TRBV6-6 to TRBJ1-2, with 11 positions matching TRBD1. Germline values: CDR1 MNHNY, CDR2 SVGAGI (reference sequence). V lost 0 bases, J lost 7 bases, and 4 bases stayed unmatched. This CDR3 has 15 amino acids.

J is TRBJ2-7 and V is TRBV7-8, with 8 bases matching TRBD1. With V trimmed by 4 bases and J by 3 bases, 14 bases remained unmatched. Germline assignment: CDR1 SGHVS and CDR2 FQNEAQ. The CDR3 is 17 residues long. The CDR3 here is CASSSQTGQTGVYEQYF. In DNA form, the CDR3 reads TGTGCCAGCAGCTCCCAGACGGGTCAGACAGGGGTCTACGAGCAGTACTTC.

The V and J genes are TRBV2 and TRBJ2-2; 8 bases are a match to TRBD1. Losses at the gene ends were 4 bases for V and 0 bases for J; bases not matched to a gene: 4. This CDR3 spans 16 amino acids. Germline loops: CDR1 SNHLY, CDR2 FYNNEI. CDR3 region: CASSGDRSPNTGELFF. Here the CDR3 DNA reads TGTGCCAGCAGTGGGGACAGGTCCCCGAACACCGGGGAGCTGTTTTTT. Filled out from reference TRBV2 and TRBJ2-2, the complete variable domain reads EPEVTQTPSHQVTQMGQEVILRCVPISNHLYFYWYRQILGQKVEFLVSFYNNEISEKSEIFDDQFSVERPDGSNFTLKIRSTKLEDSAMYFCASSGDRSPNTGELFFGEGSRLTVL.

The chain couples TRBV5-1 to TRBJ1-4; 10 bases are shared with TRBD1. CDR3 size: 15 residues. The V segment lost 7 bases and the J segment 6 bases; nucleotides outside the gene matches: 9. The germline CDR1 and CDR2 sequences are SGHRS and YFSETQ. CDR3 DNA sequence: TGCGCCAGCGCCGGGGAGGGACAGGGGTATGAAAAACTGTTTTTT. Encoded protein: CASAGEGQGYEKLFF.

This clone showed up just a few times. The rearrangement links TRBV28 to TRBJ2-1; the D gene is possibly TRBD2 (5 bases). The CDR3 loop spans 16 amino acids. Germline V CDR1 and CDR2: MDHEN, SYDVKM. V shed 5 bases and J shed 0 bases, with 14 bases lying between them. Here the CDR3 reads CASSLGGYHSYNEQFF. The CDR3, as DNA: TGTGCCAGCAGTCTTGGAGGTTATCACTCCTACAATGAGCAGTTCTTC.